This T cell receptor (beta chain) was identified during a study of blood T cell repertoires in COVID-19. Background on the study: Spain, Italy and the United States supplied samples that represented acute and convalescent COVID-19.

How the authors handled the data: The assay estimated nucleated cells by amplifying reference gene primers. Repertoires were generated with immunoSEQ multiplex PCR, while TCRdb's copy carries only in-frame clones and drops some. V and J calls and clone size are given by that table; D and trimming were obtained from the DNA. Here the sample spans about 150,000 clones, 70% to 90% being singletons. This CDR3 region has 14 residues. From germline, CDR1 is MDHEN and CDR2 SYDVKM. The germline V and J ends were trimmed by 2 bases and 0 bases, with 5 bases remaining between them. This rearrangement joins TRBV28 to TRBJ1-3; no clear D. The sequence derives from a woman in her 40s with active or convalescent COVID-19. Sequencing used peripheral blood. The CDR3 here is CASSLPLSGNTIYF. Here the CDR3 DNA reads TGTGCCAGCAGTTTACCACTCTCTGGAAACACCATATATTTT.